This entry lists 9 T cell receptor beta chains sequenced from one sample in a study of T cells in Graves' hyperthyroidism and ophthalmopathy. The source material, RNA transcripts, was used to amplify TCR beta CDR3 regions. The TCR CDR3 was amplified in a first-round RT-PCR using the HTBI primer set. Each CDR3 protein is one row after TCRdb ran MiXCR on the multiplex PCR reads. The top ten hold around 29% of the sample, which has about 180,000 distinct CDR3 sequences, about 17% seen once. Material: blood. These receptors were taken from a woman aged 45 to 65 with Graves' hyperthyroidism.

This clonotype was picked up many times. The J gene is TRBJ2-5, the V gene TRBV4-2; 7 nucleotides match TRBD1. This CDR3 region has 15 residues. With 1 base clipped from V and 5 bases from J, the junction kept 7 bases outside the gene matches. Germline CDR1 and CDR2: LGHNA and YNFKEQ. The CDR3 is CASSQGTGVGETQYF. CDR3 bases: TGTGCCAGCAGCCAAGGTACAGGGGTTGGGGAGACCCAGTACTTC.

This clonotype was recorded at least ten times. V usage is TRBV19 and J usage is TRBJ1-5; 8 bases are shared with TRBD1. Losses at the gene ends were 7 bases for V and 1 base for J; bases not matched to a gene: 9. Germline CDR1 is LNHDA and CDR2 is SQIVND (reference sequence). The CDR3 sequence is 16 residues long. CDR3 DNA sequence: TGTGCCAGTAACCGCAACCGGGACAGGAGCAATCAGCCCCAGCATTTT. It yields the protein CASNRNRDRSNQPQHF.

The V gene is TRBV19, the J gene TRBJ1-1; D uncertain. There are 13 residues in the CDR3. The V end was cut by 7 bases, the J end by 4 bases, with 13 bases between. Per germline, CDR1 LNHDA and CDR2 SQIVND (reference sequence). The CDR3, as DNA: TGTGCCAGTATGGGCACGTCGAGCACTGAAGCTTTCTTT. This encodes CASMGTSSTEAFF.

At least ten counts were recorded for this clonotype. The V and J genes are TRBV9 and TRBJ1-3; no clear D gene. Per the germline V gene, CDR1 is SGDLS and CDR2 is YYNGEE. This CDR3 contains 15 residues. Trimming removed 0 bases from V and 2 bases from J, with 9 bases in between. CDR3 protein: CASSVGGAAGNTIYF. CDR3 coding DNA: TGTGCCAGCAGCGTAGGCGGAGCTGCTGGAAACACCATATATTTT.

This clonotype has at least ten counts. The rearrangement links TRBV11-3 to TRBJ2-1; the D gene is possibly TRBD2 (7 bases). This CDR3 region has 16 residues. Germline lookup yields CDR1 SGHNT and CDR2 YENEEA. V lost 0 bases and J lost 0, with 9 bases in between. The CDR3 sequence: CASSLERGGSYNEQFF. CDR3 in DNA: TGTGCCAGCAGCTTAGAAAGGGGGGGCTCCTACAATGAGCAGTTCTTC. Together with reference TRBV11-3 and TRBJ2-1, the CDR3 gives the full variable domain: EAGVVQSPRYKIIEKKQPVAFWCNPISGHNTLYWYLQNLGQGPELLIRYENEEAVDDSQLPKDRFSAERLKGVDSTLKIQPAELGDSAVYLCASSLERGGSYNEQFFGPGTRLTVL.

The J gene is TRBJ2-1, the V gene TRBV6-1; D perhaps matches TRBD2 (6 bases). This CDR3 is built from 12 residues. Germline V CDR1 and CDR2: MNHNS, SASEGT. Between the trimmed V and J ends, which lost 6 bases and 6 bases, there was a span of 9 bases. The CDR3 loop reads CASSGGFNEQFF. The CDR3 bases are TGTGCCAGCAGCGGGGGTTTCAATGAGCAGTTCTTC.

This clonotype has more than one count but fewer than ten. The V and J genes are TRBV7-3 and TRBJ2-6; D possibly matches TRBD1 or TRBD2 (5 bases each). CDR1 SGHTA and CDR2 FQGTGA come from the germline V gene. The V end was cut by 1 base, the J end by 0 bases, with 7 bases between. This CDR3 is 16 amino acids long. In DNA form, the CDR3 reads TGTGCCAGCAGCTTAAGGGGGACCTCTGGGGCCAACGTCCTGACTTTC. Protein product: CASSLRGTSGANVLTF.

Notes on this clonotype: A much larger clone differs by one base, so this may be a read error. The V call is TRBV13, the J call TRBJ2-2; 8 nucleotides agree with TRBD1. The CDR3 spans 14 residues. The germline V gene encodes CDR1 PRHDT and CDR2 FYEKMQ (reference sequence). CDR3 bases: TGTGCCAGCAGCTCGCCCCAGGGGGCAGGGGGGCTGTTTTTT. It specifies CASSSPQGAGGLFF.

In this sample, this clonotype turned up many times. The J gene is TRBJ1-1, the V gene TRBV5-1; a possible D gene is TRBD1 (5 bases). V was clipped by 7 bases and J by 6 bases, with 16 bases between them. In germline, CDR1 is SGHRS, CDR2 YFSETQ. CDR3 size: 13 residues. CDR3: CASRLGGLPEAFF. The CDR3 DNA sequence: TGCGCCAGCCGGCTTGGGGGGTTGCCTGAAGCTTTCTTT. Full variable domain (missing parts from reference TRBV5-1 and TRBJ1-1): KAGVTQTPRYLIKTRGQQVTLSCSPISGHRSVSWYQQTPGQGLQFLFEYFSETQRNKGNFPGRFSGRQFSNSRSEMNVSTLELGDSALYLCASRLGGLPEAFFGQGTRLTVV.